In its sample, the clone carrying this T cell receptor (beta chain) was seen many times. The investigators amplified TCR beta CDR3 regions from RNA transcripts. First-round RT-PCR with HTBI primers amplified the TCR CDR3 region. TCRdb reprocessed the multiplex PCR reads with MiXCR, giving one entry per CDR3 protein. The table has some 360,000 distinct CDR3 sequences, less than 20% seen once. This CDR3 is 15 amino acids long. V lost 0 bases and J 1 base, leaving 10 bases between the germline ends. Germline V CDR1 and CDR2: SGDLS, YYNGEE. This specimen comes from a study of T cells in Graves' hyperthyroidism and ophthalmopathy.

The chain is built from TRBV9 and TRBJ1-1, with a tentative D call TRBD1 (6 bases). Sequenced sample: blood. The source is a middle-aged woman with Graves' ophthalmopathy. CDR3 DNA sequence: TGTGCCAGCAGCGTAGTCCGGACAGAGAACACTGAAGCTTTCTTT. This translates into CASSVVRTENTEAFF. The full variable domain, rest sourced from reference TRBV9 and TRBJ1-1, is DSGVTQTPKHLITATGQRVTLRCSPRSGDLSVYWYQQSLDQGLQFLIQYYNGEERAKGNILERFSAQQFPDLHSELNLSSLELGDSALYFCASSVVRTENTEAFFGQGTRLTVV.